The 28 T cell receptor beta chains presented below share a single source sample, sequenced in a study of cytomegalovirus exposure and HLA in healthy donors. The PCR made use of 60 Vbeta and 13 Jbeta primers. Clones were sequenced by immunoSEQ multiplex PCR, and TCRdb holds only the in-frame ones, with some missing. There are 150,000 to 200,000 clones in the sample; approximately 77% occur only once, and around 2.2% lies in the top ten. The sample was PBMCs. Receptors were obtained from a man aged 45 to 65 in good health and CMV-seropositive.

The rearrangement joins TRBV5-1 to TRBJ2-1; TRBD1 matches 7 bases. The V gene's germline CDR1 is SGHRS and CDR2 YFSETQ. The CDR3 runs to 15 residues. V lost 3 bases and J lost 2; bases outside the gene matches: 5. This CDR3 is CASSSPGQTYNEQFF. The CDR3, as DNA: TGCGCCAGCAGCTCGCCGGGACAGACCTACAATGAGCAGTTCTTC.

The chain joins TRBV29-1 to TRBJ1-3, with 8 nucleotides matching TRBD1. V shed 0 bases and J 4 bases; nucleotides not matched to a gene: 8. The CDR3 runs 16 residues. Germline V gene sequence: CDR1 SQVTM, CDR2 ANQGSEA. The CDR3 spells CSVEDPRWTGGNTIYF. Written as DNA, the CDR3 is TGCAGCGTTGAAGATCCAAGATGGACAGGGGGAAACACCATATATTTT.

The chain joins TRBV10-1 to TRBJ1-5; 9 bases map to TRBD1. Unmatched junction bases numbered 3, after V lost 5 bases and J lost 7 bases. CDR1 is WNHNN and CDR2 is SYGVQD in the germline V gene (reference sequence). This CDR3 contains 13 residues. CDR3 in amino acids: CASSPGQGQPQHF. The CDR3 DNA follows: TGCGCCAGCAGTCCCGGACAGGGGCAGCCCCAGCATTTT.

In its sample, this clone was seen a few times. Here the CDR3 reads CASSSRGRTEAFF. The CDR3 DNA reads as TGTGCCAGCAGCTCCAGGGGGCGGACTGAAGCTTTCTTT. The chain joins TRBV5-6 to TRBJ1-1; 8 bases are shared with TRBD1. The CDR3 extends over 13 amino acids. V shed 3 bases, J shed 5 bases, and the junction held 3 bases outside the gene matches. Germline values: CDR1 SGHDT, CDR2 YYEEEE.

This clone was detected only once. The J gene is TRBJ2-5, the V gene TRBV4-3, with 12 bases identical to TRBD1. The CDR3 covers 15 residues. V lost 8 bases and J lost 5; bases outside the gene matches: 9. Germline assignment: CDR1 LGHNA and CDR2 YSLEER. The chain's CDR3 is CASSPGQGAIETQYF. The CDR3 coding sequence is TGCGCCAGCTCCCCGGGACAGGGGGCGATTGAGACCCAGTACTTC.

This chain uses TRBV6-5 with TRBJ2-5; D is possibly TRBD2 (7 bases). The germline CDR1 and CDR2 sequences are MNHEY and SVGAGI. The CDR3 has 14 residues. The V and J ends lost 6 bases and 5 bases respectively, with 16 bases between them. In DNA, the CDR3 is TGTGCCAGCAGCCTGGGGGGGGCGGTTGAGACCCAGTACTTC. Translated, it gives CASSLGGAVETQYF.

This chain joins TRBV11-1 and TRBJ1-4; D gene unclear. The CDR3 loop spans 13 amino acids. CDR1 is SGHAT and CDR2 is FQDESV in the germline V gene (reference sequence). Trimming took off 10 bases at V and 5 bases at J, with 14 bases between the two ends. CDR3 region: CATAEGWNEKLFF. The CDR3 nucleotides read TGTGCCACGGCGGAGGGATGGAATGAAAAACTGTTTTTT.

The gene calls are TRBV7-8 and TRBJ2-7; 10 bases fit TRBD1. The CDR3 extends over 14 amino acids. The germline CDR1 and CDR2 sequences are SGHVS and FQNEAQ. The trim removed 4 bases at V and 7 bases at J, leaving 7 bases unmatched. The CDR3 here is CASSSGTGAGEQYF. In DNA form, the CDR3 reads TGTGCCAGCAGCTCCGGGACAGGGGCTGGGGAGCAGTACTTC.

This rearrangement joins TRBV15 to TRBJ1-5; weak D call: TRBD1 (5 bases). Germline V gene data show CDR1 as LNHNV and CDR2 as YYDKDF (reference sequence). The CDR3 totals 15 residues. Trimming left V 0 bases short and J 7 bases short, with 13 bases between. In nucleotides, the CDR3 is TGTGCCACCAGCAGAGATCCAGGGCTGGGCCAGCCCCAGCATTTT. Translation: CATSRDPGLGQPQHF.

The chain recombines TRBV4-1 with TRBJ2-1; 9 nucleotides align to TRBD2. The germline V gene has CDR1 MGHRA and CDR2 YSYEKL. V gave up 4 bases and J gave up 10 bases; unmatched junction bases: 5. The length of the CDR3 is 13 residues. The chain's CDR3 is CASSLASGDEQFF. CDR3 nucleotides: TGCGCCAGCAGCCTAGCTAGCGGGGACGAGCAGTTCTTC.

The rearrangement joins TRBV30 to TRBJ2-7; D might be TRBD2 (5 bases). Germline V lookup: CDR1 GTSNPN, CDR2 SVGIG (reference sequence). Trimming removed 8 bases from V and 7 bases from J, with 21 bases in between. This CDR3 region has 13 residues. The CDR3 region is CASAFGVGKEQYF. The CDR3 DNA is TGTGCCAGCGCTTTCGGGGTCGGAAAGGAGCAGTACTTC. Full variable domain (remainder filled in from reference TRBV30 and TRBJ2-7): SQTIHQWPATLVQPVGSPLSLECTVEGTSNPNLYWYRQAAGRGLQLLFYSVGIGQISSEVPQNLSASRPQDRQFILSSKKLLLSDSGFYLCASAFGVGKEQYFGPGTRLTVT.

This sequence joins TRBV4-3 and TRBJ2-2; a weak D match, TRBD2 (5 bases). Germline loops: CDR1 LGHNA, CDR2 YSLEER. V lost 0 bases and J lost 4, with 9 bases in between. CDR3 size: 15 residues. CDR3 region: CASSQERVATGELFF. The CDR3 coding sequence is TGCGCCAGCAGCCAAGAGCGGGTTGCCACCGGGGAGCTGTTTTTT.

The chain carries TRBV7-9 and TRBJ1-2; D not resolved. V shed 1 base and J shed 6 bases, with 15 bases lying between them. The CDR3 spans 15 residues. Germline-derived CDR1 and CDR2 are SEHNR and FQNEAQ (reference sequence). The CDR3 loop reads CASSLGATNPNGYTF. DNA of the CDR3: TGTGCCAGCAGCTTAGGGGCTACCAACCCCAATGGCTACACCTTC.

This clone was seen more than once but under ten times. This chain links TRBV5-4 with TRBJ1-2; no firm D call. The V end was cut by 4 bases, the J end by 8 bases, with 12 bases between. The germline CDR1 and CDR2 sequences are SGHNT and YYREEE (reference sequence). The CDR3 sequence is 12 residues long. The CDR3 loop is CASSLDRRGYTF. CDR3 in DNA: TGTGCCAGCAGCCTAGACCGACGGGGCTACACCTTC.

This clone showed up just once. The rearrangement uses TRBV27 and TRBJ2-7; 8 bases fit TRBD1. CDR3 length: 14 residues. V was clipped by 3 bases and J by 3 bases; unmatched bases: 4. CDR1 is MNHEY, CDR2 SMNVEV, per germline (reference sequence). CDR3 region: CASSFGTGYYEQYF. CDR3 DNA: TGTGCCAGCAGTTTCGGGACAGGTTACTACGAGCAGTACTTC.

CDR3: CASSLVQGNNEQFF. The CDR3 DNA reads TGTGCCAGCAGTCTCGTCCAGGGGAACAATGAGCAGTTCTTC. The chain links TRBV6-5 to TRBJ2-1; D is possibly TRBD1 (6 bases). The CDR3 has 14 amino acids. The V gene's germline CDR1 is MNHEY and CDR2 SVGAGI. The V end was cut by 5 bases, the J end by 5 bases, with 13 bases between.

This clone occurred a few times. The V gene is TRBV4-3, the J gene TRBJ1-1; a possible D gene is TRBD1 (5 bases). Trimming left V 4 bases short and J 1 base short, with 10 bases between. Germline CDR1 and CDR2: LGHNA and YSLEER. The CDR3 is 14 amino acids. The CDR3 DNA sequence: TGCGCCAGCAGCCTTAGCAGGGAGAACACTGAAGCTTTCTTT. This gives the protein CASSLSRENTEAFF.

The rearrangement uses TRBV7-7 and TRBJ2-1; D is unclear. Germline CDR1 and CDR2: SSHAT and FNYEAQ (reference sequence). CDR3 length: 15 amino acids. V lost 5 bases and J lost 0, with 11 bases in between. This CDR3 reads CASSPTRGSYNEQFF. The CDR3, as DNA: TGTGCCAGCAGCCCCACCCGCGGCTCCTACAATGAGCAGTTCTTC.

This clone was counted once. The chain joins TRBV5-6 to TRBJ2-3; D is possibly TRBD1 (5 bases). The CDR3 runs 13 residues. Germline CDR1 SGHDT, CDR2 YYEEEE. Trimming took off 3 bases at V and 2 bases at J, with 7 bases between the two ends. This CDR3 is CASSSDTTDTQYF. For the CDR3, the DNA is TGTGCCAGCAGCTCGGACACCACAGATACGCAGTATTTT.

The rearrangement joins TRBV9 to TRBJ1-6, with D uncertain. V was trimmed by 4 bases and J by 5 bases, leaving 13 bases between them. The germline CDR1 and CDR2 sequences are SGDLS and YYNGEE. This CDR3 contains 15 residues. The CDR3 coding sequence is TGTGCCAGCAGCAAGCACCGCAGCGATAATTCACCCCTCCACTTT. It codes for CASSKHRSDNSPLHF. Full variable domain (rest looked up from reference TRBV9 and TRBJ1-6): DSGVTQTPKHLITATGQRVTLRCSPRSGDLSVYWYQQSLDQGLQFLIQYYNGEERAKGNILERFSAQQFPDLHSELNLSSLELGDSALYFCASSKHRSDNSPLHFGNGTRLTVT.

CDR3 DNA: TGCAGCGTTCTAAGATGGGACAGCAGTAATGAAAAACTGTTTTTT. It codes for CSVLRWDSSNEKLFF. V and J are TRBV29-1 and TRBJ1-4; 7 nucleotides agree with TRBD1. Trimming took 5 bases from V and 4 from J; bases not matched to a gene: 10. The length of the CDR3 is 15 residues. Germline CDR1 and CDR2: SQVTM and ANQGSEA. The variable domain in full, with the rest retrieved from reference TRBV29-1 and TRBJ1-4, is SAVISQKPSRDICQRGTSLTIQCQVDSQVTMMFWYRQQPGQSLTLIATANQGSEATYESGFVIDKFPISRPNLTFSTLTVSNMSPEDSSIYLCSVLRWDSSNEKLFFGSGTQLSVL.

The CDR3 loop is CASSLASGRGGYEQYF. As DNA, the CDR3 is TGCGCCAGCAGCTTGGCCTCTGGGCGGGGGGGCTACGAGCAGTACTTC. The chain is built from TRBV5-1 and TRBJ2-7; 9 bases map to TRBD2. This CDR3 contains 16 residues. V was clipped by 0 bases and J by 3 bases; unmatched bases: 7. Germline-derived CDR1 and CDR2 are SGHRS and YFSETQ.

This clone was observed once. The identical CDR3 is also encoded by other nucleotide sequences in the sample. This sequence joins TRBV11-2 and TRBJ2-2; 8 bases fit TRBD1. This CDR3 has 15 residues. V trimming: 6 bases; J trimming: 5 bases; junction bases outside the gene matches: 8. Germline V gene sequence: CDR1 SGHAT, CDR2 FQNNGV. Here the CDR3 reads CASSGRTGWTGELFF. Here the CDR3 DNA reads TGTGCCAGCAGTGGCAGGACAGGGTGGACCGGGGAGCTGTTTTTT.

J is TRBJ1-5 and V is TRBV15; D is ambiguous. The CDR3 spans 13 residues. Germline V CDR1 and CDR2: LNHNV, YYDKDF (reference sequence). Trimming cost V 0 bases and J 6 bases, with 6 bases left between them. The CDR3 loop is CATSRDRGQPQHF. In nucleotides, the CDR3 is TGTGCCACCAGCAGAGATCGCGGTCAGCCCCAGCATTTT.

The chain couples TRBV5-4 to TRBJ1-1; 9 bases agree with TRBD1. V trimming: 0 bases; J trimming: 6 bases; junction bases outside the gene matches: 6. CDR3 length equals 15 residues. Germline V gene sequence: CDR1 SGHNT, CDR2 YYREEE (reference sequence). CDR3 amino acids: CASSLVRTGVPEAFF. The CDR3, as DNA: TGTGCCAGCAGCTTGGTCCGGACAGGGGTGCCTGAAGCTTTCTTT.

CDR3 nucleotide sequence: TGTGCCAGCTCACCATCAGGCCAGAATCAGCCCCAGCATTTT. Its translation is CASSPSGQNQPQHF. The gene calls are TRBV18 and TRBJ1-5, with D hard to call. V lost 2 bases to trimming and J lost 4 bases, with 9 bases between them. The CDR3 loop spans 14 amino acids. Germline V lookup: CDR1 KGHSH, CDR2 LQKENI.

The V and J genes are TRBV11-2 and TRBJ2-1; D unclear. This CDR3 is 14 amino acids long. The V gene's germline CDR1 is SGHAT and CDR2 FQNNGV. The V end was cut by 0 bases, the J end by 5 bases, with 8 bases between. This CDR3 is CASSLDTVNNEQFF. As DNA, the CDR3 is TGTGCCAGCAGCTTAGATACGGTAAACAATGAGCAGTTCTTC.

The chain combines TRBV6-1 with TRBJ1-1; 7 nucleotides line up with TRBD1. Per the germline V gene, CDR1 is MNHNS and CDR2 is SASEGT. Germline trimming cut 5 bases from V and 5 bases from J; bases unmatched to any gene: 8. The CDR3 is made up of 14 amino acids. As DNA, the CDR3 is TGTGCCAGCAGTCAAAGACAGGGCACGACTGAAGCTTTCTTT. This translates into CASSQRQGTTEAFF.